Listed below are T cell receptor beta chains from one sample, sequenced in a study of blood T cells in healthy people across ages. MiXCR was run by TCRdb on the 5' RACE reads, yielding one entry per CDR3 protein. The data contain hundreds of thousands of distinct CDR3 sequences, around 62% of them singletons. The sample consisted of blood. The receptors were gathered from a man aged 25-45 years in good health. Both conserved end residues are part of each CDR3. The D gene is left open where the match is weak. For some rows the clone size is stated as once, few or many, or as a class when expanded; others skip it.

>-|TRBV6-2/TRBV6-3|TRBJ2-7|once
TGTGCCAGCAGTCCCGTGGGCTCTTACTTCTACGAGCAGTACTTC
CASSPVGSYFYEQYF
>TRBD1|TRBV28|TRBJ1-5|few
TGTGCCAGCAGCTTGGACAGGCCGCAATATAGGGACAATCAGCCCCAGCATTTT
CASSLDRPQYRDNQPQHF
>-|TRBV6-6|TRBJ2-1|-
TGTGCCAGCAACCTGGACAATGAGCAGTTCTTC
CASNLDNEQFF
>-|TRBV20-1|TRBJ1-1|many
TGCAGTGCTAGAGCGGCCCCCTCTGGTTTCTTT
CSARAAPSGFF
>-|TRBV6-5|TRBJ1-5|few
TGTGCCAGCAGTTACTCGGCCGGCAATCAGCCCCAGCATTTT
CASSYSAGNQPQHF
>TRBD1|TRBV6-1|TRBJ2-7|-
TGTGCCAGCAGTGAAGCGGGGACAGGGATCTACGAGCAGTACTTC
CASSEAGTGIYEQYF
>-|TRBV28|TRBJ2-7|-
TGTGCCAGCAGAACAGGGTCCTACTACGAGCAGTACTTC
CASRTGSYYEQYF
>-|TRBV7-2|TRBJ2-3|once
TGTGCCAGCAGCTTCATTAATCCGGGACTCTCGACAGATACGCAGTATTTT
CASSFINPGLSTDTQYF
>TRBD1|TRBV10-3|TRBJ2-4|-
TGTGCCATCAGTGATACGGACAGGGGGCTAAAAAACATTCAGTACTTC
CAISDTDRGLKNIQYF
>TRBD1|TRBV6-5|TRBJ1-2|-
TGTGCCAGCAGTTACTCAGCGTGGGACAGAGGGTTAAGTGGCTACACCTTC
CASSYSAWDRGLSGYTF
>-|TRBV7-2|TRBJ1-2|-
TGTGCCAGCAGCTTAGTTGGGGCAGTGGTAGGTGGCTACACCTTC
CASSLVGAVVGGYTF
>TRBD1|TRBV7-6|TRBJ2-4|-
TGTGCCAGCAGCCCTCAGGACAGGATGAACATTCAGTACTTC
CASSPQDRMNIQYF
>TRBD1|TRBV6-2/TRBV6-3|TRBJ1-5|-
TGTGCCAGCAGTTACACAGGGGATTTGGGTCAGCCCCAGCATTTT
CASSYTGDLGQPQHF
>-|TRBV20-1|TRBJ2-3|-
TGCAGTGCTAGAGTATCTGCGGGGGCCGCTTATACGCAGTATTTT
CSARVSAGAAYTQYF
>-|TRBV5-1|TRBJ2-3|few
TGCGCCAGCTTTCAAAACCGGAGGAGCACAGATACGCAGTATTTT
CASFQNRRSTDTQYF
>TRBD1|TRBV7-3|TRBJ1-2|-
TGTGCCAGCAGCCCAGGACAGGAACGGGGCTATGGCTACACCTTC
CASSPGQERGYGYTF